This T cell receptor (beta chain) was sequenced during a study of a mutant IDH1 vaccine in newly diagnosed glioma. The time point denotes: week 35, safety follow-up. Vaccination used 300 ug of mutant IDH1 20-mer peptide per dose, with topical imiquimod. Details on this clone: Its antigen is still unknown.

Measured with immunoSEQ multiplex PCR; TCRdb has only the in-frame clones, and not every one. The repertoire has 73,000 or so clones, about four fifths of them found once; the top ten carry 9.5% to 15%. The V end lost 9 bases, the J end lost 4 bases, and 13 bases lay between the germline ends. Germline CDR1 reads SGHTS; CDR2 reads YDEGEE. This CDR3 has 12 residues. The chain uses TRBV5-8 and TRBJ1-2; D gene unclear. The clonotype comes from a man younger than 35 with glioma. Sample: PBMCs, taken from a glioma patient whose treatment included an IDH1 peptide vaccine. In nucleotides, the CDR3 is TGTGCCACCGGAGATGACTTCTATGGCTACACCTTC. It specifies CATGDDFYGYTF.